A selection of T cell receptor beta chains follows, all from one sample in a study of beta chain features in type 1 diabetes. The table came from immunoSEQ multiplex PCR; TCRdb's copy has only in-frame clones and leaves some out. The sample has 550,000 to 850,000 clones, about an eighth seen once. The sequenced sample consisted of naive CD4+ T cells from blood. These receptors all stem from a man between 18 and 35 years old with type 1 diabetes. CDR3s include the opening cysteine and the closing phenylalanine or tryptophan. The order of the fields is clone size, J gene, D gene, V gene, CDR3 DNA, CDR3 protein. The D gene is left open where the match is weak. Not every row has a clone size; where given, it reads once, few, many or a size class.

>few|TRBJ2-7|TRBD1|TRBV6-1
TGTGCCAGCATGGAGGGACAGGTCCACGAGCAGTACTTC
CASMEGQVHEQYF
>NA|TRBJ2-3|TRBD2|TRBV18
TGTGCCAGCTCATACATGACTAGCGGGGTTAGCACAGATACGCAGTATTTT
CASSYMTSGVSTDTQYF
>few|TRBJ1-2|NA|TRBV7-9
TGTGCCAGCAGCACGCAGGGACCCTTCCAGGGCTACACCTTC
CASSTQGPFQGYTF
>NA|TRBJ2-3|NA|TRBV7-2
TGTGCCAGCAGCGGGACCGATCGGTCGCATACGCAGTATTTT
CASSGTDRSHTQYF
>NA|TRBJ2-7|NA|TRBV6-5
TGTGCCAGCAGCCCCGAGCCCTCCTCCTACGAGCAGTACTTC
CASSPEPSSYEQYF
>few|TRBJ2-1|NA|TRBV7-9
TGTGCCAGCAGCTTAGCACCCAGTGCCTCCTACAATGAGCAGTTCTTC
CASSLAPSASYNEQFF
>NA|TRBJ1-3|NA|TRBV29-1
TGCAGCGTAGCAGACAGAAACTCTGGAAACACCATATATTTT
CSVADRNSGNTIYF
>NA|TRBJ2-7|NA|TRBV7-6
TGTGCCAGCAGCTTAGAACATTACGAGCAGTACTTC
CASSLEHYEQYF
>few|TRBJ2-1|NA|TRBV5-4
TGTGCCAGCAGGCCCGGCACCTACAATGAGCAGTTCTTC
CASRPGTYNEQFF
>few|TRBJ1-1|NA|TRBV29-1
TGCAGCGTTGGTGAGGGGGGCACTGAAGCTTTCTTT
CSVGEGGTEAFF
>NA|TRBJ2-7|NA|TRBV5-6
TGTGCCAGCAGTCTGGGAGGCTACGAGCAGTACTTC
CASSLGGYEQYF
>few|TRBJ1-1|TRBD1|TRBV18
TGTGCCAGCTCTCGACAGGGACTGAACACTGAAGCTTTCTTT
CASSRQGLNTEAFF
>many|TRBJ2-4|NA|TRBV7-2
TGTGCCAGCAGCACGCGGGCGGTGCCGAACATTCAGTACTTC
CASSTRAVPNIQYF
>few|TRBJ2-7|NA|TRBV2
TGTGCCAGCAGTGATACCCAGATCCCACCGTACTTC
CASSDTQIPPYF
>few|TRBJ1-2|NA|TRBV7-9
TGTGCCAGCAGCTTAGCAGCGGGCGGCTATGGCTACACCTTC
CASSLAAGGYGYTF
>NA|TRBJ1-2|NA|TRBV29-1
TGCAGCGTTGAATGGCAGGAGGATGGCTACACCTTC
CSVEWQEDGYTF
>NA|TRBJ1-5|NA|TRBV30
TGTGCCTGGAGTGGAACAGGTAATAGCAATCAGCCCCAGCATTTT
CAWSGTGNSNQPQHF
>few|TRBJ2-7|NA|TRBV6-5
TGTGCCAGCAGTTACAGGCAGCGGACCTACGAGCAGTACTTC
CASSYRQRTYEQYF
>NA|TRBJ1-2|NA|TRBV28
TGTGCCAGCAAATTAAACGGCTACACCTTC
CASKLNGYTF
>few|TRBJ1-6|NA|TRBV7-3
TGTGCCAGCAGCTCACTCCCACAAACACCCCTCCACTTT
CASSSLPQTPLHF
>few|TRBJ2-5|NA|TRBV9
TGTGCCAGCAGCGTTGCTAGCTCGGAGACCCAGTACTTC
CASSVASSETQYF
>few|TRBJ2-5|TRBD1|TRBV5-4
TGTGCCAGCAGCACAGGGACAGACCAAGAGACCCAGTACTTC
CASSTGTDQETQYF
>NA|TRBJ2-5|NA|TRBV5-1
TGCGCCAGCAGCCCTGTGGGTTTCCAAGAGACCCAGTACTTC
CASSPVGFQETQYF
>few|TRBJ2-7|NA|TRBV5-1
TGCGCCAGCAGCCACGAAACAGGGTCCAACGAGCAGTACTTC
CASSHETGSNEQYF
>few|TRBJ2-7|TRBD1|TRBV28
TGTGCCAGCAGTTCGGGACAGGCGATCCGCGAGCAGTACTTC
CASSSGQAIREQYF
>few|TRBJ1-6|NA|TRBV30
TGTGCCTGGAGTGTAGAGGCAGTTAGCTCCTATAATTCACCCCTCCACTTT
CAWSVEAVSSYNSPLHF
>few|TRBJ2-7|NA|TRBV18
TGTGCCAGCTCACCGGGGCCCGCTGACGAGCAGTACTTC
CASSPGPADEQYF
>few|TRBJ2-5|TRBD1|TRBV29-1
TGCAGCGTCGTCGGGACAGGGCAGGTAGAGACCCAGTACTTC
CSVVGTGQVETQYF
>NA|TRBJ1-5|TRBD1|TRBV7-9
TGTGCCAGCAGCTTAGGAAGACAGGGAAGCAATCAGCCCCAGCATTTT
CASSLGRQGSNQPQHF
>few|TRBJ1-1|NA|TRBV18
TGTGCCAGCTCACGATACGACAGTGAACTTGAAGCTTTCTTT
CASSRYDSELEAFF
>NA|TRBJ1-2|NA|TRBV30
TGTGCCTGGAGTGTACAGACAGCTAACTATGGCTACACCTTC
CAWSVQTANYGYTF
>NA|TRBJ1-6|NA|TRBV7-8
TGTGCCAGCAGCTTAGGGACAGCCAATTCACCCCTCCACTTT
CASSLGTANSPLHF